The source of this T cell receptor (beta chain) is a study of blood T cell repertoires in COVID-19. Across the whole study: Material from acute and convalescent COVID-19 was sourced from the United States, Italy and Spain.

The germline V gene has CDR1 KGHSH and CDR2 LQKENI. This CDR3 has 17 amino acids. V dropped 3 bases and J dropped 0; count of bases not matched to a gene: 9. Authors' data handling: Estimated nucleated cell counts came from reference gene primer amplification. Using immunoSEQ multiplex PCR, the repertoire was profiled, and TCRdb retains in-frame clones only, with some absent. Clone size and the V and J calls come from that table; the DNA yielded D and trimming. Of some 300,000 clones in the sample, about nine tenths were seen once. The sequence came from a man younger than 30 with active or convalescent COVID-19. The sample comprised peripheral blood. This chain connects TRBV18 to TRBJ2-5; TRBD2 matches at 8 bases. The CDR3 spells CASSPRGSGDNQETQYF. In nucleotides, the CDR3 is TGTGCCAGCTCACCCCGGGGTAGCGGGGACAACCAAGAGACCCAGTACTTC. Combining the CDR3 with reference TRBV18 and TRBJ2-5 gives the whole variable domain NAGVMQNPRHLVRRRGQEARLRCSPMKGHSHVYWYRQLPEEGLKFMVYLQKENIIDESGMPKERFSAEFPKEGPSILRIQQVVRGDSAAYFCASSPRGSGDNQETQYFGPGTRLLVL.